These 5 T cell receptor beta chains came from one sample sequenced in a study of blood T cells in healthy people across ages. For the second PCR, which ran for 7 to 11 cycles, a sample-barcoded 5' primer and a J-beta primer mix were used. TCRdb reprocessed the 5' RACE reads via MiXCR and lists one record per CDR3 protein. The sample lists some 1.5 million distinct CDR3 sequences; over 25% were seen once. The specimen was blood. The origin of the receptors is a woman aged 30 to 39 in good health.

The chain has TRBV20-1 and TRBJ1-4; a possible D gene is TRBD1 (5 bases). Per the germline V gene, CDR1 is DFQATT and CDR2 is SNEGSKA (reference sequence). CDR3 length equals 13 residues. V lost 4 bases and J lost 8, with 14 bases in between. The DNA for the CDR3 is TGCAGTGCTACGTCCGGGGCGCGGGAAAAACTGTTTTTT. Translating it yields CSATSGAREKLFF.

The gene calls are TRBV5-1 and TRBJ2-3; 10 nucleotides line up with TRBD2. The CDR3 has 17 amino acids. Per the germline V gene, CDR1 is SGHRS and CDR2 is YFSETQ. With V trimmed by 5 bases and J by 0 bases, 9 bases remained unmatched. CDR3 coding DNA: TGCGCCAGCAGTCGACACACTAGCGGGAAGAGCACAGATACGCAGTATTTT. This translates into CASSRHTSGKSTDTQYF.

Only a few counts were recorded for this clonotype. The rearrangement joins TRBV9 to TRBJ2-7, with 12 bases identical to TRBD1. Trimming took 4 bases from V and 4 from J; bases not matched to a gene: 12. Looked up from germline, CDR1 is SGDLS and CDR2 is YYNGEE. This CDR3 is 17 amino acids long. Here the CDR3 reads CASSPARGDRGQYEQYF. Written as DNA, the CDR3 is TGTGCCAGCAGCCCAGCAAGGGGGGACAGGGGGCAGTACGAGCAGTACTTC.

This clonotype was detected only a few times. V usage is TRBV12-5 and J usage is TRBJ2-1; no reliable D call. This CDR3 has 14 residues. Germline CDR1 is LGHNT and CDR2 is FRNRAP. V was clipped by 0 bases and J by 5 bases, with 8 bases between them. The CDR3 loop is CASGLVAGHNEQFF. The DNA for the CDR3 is TGTGCTAGTGGTTTGGTAGCTGGTCACAATGAGCAGTTCTTC.

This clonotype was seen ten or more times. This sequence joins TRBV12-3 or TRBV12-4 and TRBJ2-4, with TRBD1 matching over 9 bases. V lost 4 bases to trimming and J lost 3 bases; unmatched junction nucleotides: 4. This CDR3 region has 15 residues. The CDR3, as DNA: TGTGCCAGCAGTTCATTGACAGGGGGCAAAAACATTCAGTACTTC. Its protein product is CASSSLTGGKNIQYF.